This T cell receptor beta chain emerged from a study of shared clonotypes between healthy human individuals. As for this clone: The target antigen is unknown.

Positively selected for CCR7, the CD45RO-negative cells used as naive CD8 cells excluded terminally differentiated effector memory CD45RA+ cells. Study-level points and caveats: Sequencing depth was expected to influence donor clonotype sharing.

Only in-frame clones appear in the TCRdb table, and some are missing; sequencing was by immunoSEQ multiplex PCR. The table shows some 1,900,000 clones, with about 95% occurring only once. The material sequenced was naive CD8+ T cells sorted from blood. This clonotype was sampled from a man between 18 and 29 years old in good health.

CDR3 sequence reads: CASSLGQVDYEQFF. The CDR3 nucleotides are TGTGCCAGCAGCTTGGGGCAGGTTGATTATGAGCAGTTCTTC. This sequence joins TRBV5-5 and TRBJ2-1; D not resolved. This CDR3 is built from 14 residues. The germline gives CDR1 SGHKS, CDR2 YYEKEE (reference sequence). V was shortened by 0 bases and J by 8 bases, with 12 bases between the two germline ends. Looking up the rest from reference TRBV5-5 and TRBJ2-1 gives the full variable domain: DAGVTQSPTHLIKTRGQQVTLRCSPISGHKSVSWYQQVLGQGPQFIFQYYEKEERGRGNFPDRFSARQFPNYSSELNVNALLLGDSALYLCASSLGQVDYEQFFGPGTRLTVL.